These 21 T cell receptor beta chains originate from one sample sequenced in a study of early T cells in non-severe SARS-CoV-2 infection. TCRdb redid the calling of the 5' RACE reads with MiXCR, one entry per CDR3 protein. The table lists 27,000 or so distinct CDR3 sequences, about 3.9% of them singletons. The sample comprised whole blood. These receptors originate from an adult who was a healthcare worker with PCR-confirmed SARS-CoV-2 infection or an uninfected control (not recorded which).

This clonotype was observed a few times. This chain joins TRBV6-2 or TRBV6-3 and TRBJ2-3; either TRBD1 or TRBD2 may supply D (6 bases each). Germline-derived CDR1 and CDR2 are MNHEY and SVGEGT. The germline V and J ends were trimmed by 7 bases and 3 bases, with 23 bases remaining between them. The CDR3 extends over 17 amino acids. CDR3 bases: TGTGCCAGCACACCGTGGGGGGCGGCCCGAGCGACAGATACGCAGTATTTT. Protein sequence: CASTPWGAARATDTQYF.

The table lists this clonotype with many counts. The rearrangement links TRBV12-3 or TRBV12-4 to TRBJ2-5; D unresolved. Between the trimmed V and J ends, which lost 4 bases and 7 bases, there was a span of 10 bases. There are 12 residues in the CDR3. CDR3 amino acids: CASSSPSGTQYF. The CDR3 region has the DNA TGTGCCAGCAGTTCCCCATCAGGGACCCAGTACTTC.

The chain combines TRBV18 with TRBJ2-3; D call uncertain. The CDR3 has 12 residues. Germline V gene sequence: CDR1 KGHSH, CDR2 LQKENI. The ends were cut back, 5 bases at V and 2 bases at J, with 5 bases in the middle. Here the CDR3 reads CASSTLTDTQYF. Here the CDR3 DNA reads TGTGCCAGCTCAACTCTCACAGATACGCAGTATTTT.

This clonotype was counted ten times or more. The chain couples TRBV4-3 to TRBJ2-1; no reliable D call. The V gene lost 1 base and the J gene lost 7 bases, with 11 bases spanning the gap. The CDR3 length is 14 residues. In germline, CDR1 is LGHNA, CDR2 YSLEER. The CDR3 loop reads CASSQGGLGNEQFF. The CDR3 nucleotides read TGCGCCAGCAGCCAAGGTGGGCTCGGAAATGAGCAGTTCTTC.

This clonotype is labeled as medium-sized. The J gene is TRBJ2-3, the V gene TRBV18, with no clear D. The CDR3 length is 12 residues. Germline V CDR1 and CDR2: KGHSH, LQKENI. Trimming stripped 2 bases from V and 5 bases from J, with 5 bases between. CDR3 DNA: TGTGCCAGCTCACCAAAAGGAGATACGCAGTATTTT. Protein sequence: CASSPKGDTQYF. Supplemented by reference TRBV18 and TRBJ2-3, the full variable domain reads NAGVMQNPRHLVRRRGQEARLRCSPMKGHSHVYWYRQLPEEGLKFMVYLQKENIIDESGMPKERFSAEFPKEGPSILRIQQVVRGDSAAYFCASSPKGDTQYFGPGTRLTVL.

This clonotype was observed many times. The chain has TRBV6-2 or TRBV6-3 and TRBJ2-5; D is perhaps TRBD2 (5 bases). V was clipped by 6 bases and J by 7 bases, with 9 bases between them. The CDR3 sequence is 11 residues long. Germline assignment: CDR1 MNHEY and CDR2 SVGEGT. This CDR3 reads CASSSRGTQYF. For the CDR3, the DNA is TGTGCCAGCAGCTCCCGGGGGACCCAGTACTTC.

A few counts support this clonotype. CDR3 protein: CASSGQGVQPQHF. The CDR3 region has the DNA TGTGCCAGCAGCGGACAAGGGGTTCAGCCCCAGCATTTT. The gene calls are TRBV11-2 and TRBJ1-5, with D maybe TRBD1 (5 bases). V lost 5 bases to trimming and J lost 6 bases, with 11 bases between them. Germline V gives CDR1 SGHAT, CDR2 FQNNGV. The CDR3 is 13 amino acids.

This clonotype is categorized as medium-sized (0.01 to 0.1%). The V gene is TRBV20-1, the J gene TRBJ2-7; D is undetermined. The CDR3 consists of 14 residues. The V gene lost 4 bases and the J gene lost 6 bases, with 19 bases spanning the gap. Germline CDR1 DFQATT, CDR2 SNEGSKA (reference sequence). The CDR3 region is CSAKPSSAPSEQYF. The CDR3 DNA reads TGCAGTGCTAAGCCGTCCAGCGCTCCCTCCGAGCAGTACTTC.

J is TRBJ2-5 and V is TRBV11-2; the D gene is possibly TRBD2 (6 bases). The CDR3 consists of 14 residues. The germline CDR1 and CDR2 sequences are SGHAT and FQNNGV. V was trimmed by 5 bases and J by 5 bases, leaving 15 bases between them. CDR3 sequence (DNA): TGTGCCAGCAGCGTGGGGACTTCGAGGGAGACCCAGTACTTC. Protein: CASSVGTSRETQYF.

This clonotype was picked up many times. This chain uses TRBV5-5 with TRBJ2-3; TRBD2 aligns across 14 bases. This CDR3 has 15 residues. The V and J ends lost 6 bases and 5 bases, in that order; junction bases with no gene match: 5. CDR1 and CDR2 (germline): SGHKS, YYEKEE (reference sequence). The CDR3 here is CASNAGTSGGDTQYF. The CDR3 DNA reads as TGTGCCAGCAACGCGGGGACTAGCGGGGGAGATACGCAGTATTTT.

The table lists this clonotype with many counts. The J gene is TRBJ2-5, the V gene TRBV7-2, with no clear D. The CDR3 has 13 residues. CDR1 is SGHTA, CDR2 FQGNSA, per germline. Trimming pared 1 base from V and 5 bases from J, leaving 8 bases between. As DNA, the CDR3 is TGTGCCAGCAGCTTAGTAGTGATGGAGACCCAGTACTTC. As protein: CASSLVVMETQYF. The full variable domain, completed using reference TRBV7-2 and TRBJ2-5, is GAGVSQSPSNKVTEKGKDVELRCDPISGHTALYWYRQSLGQGLEFLIYFQGNSAPDKSGLPSDRFSAERTGGSVSTLTIQRTQQEDSAVYLCASSLVVMETQYFGPGTRLLVL.

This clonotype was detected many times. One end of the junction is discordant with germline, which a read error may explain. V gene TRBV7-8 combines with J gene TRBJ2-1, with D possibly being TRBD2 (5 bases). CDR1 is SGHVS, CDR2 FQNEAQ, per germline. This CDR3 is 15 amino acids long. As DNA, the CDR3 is TGTGCCAGCAGTTTAGACGGGATGATCGGTAATGAGCAGTTCTTC. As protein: CASSLDGMIGNEQFF.

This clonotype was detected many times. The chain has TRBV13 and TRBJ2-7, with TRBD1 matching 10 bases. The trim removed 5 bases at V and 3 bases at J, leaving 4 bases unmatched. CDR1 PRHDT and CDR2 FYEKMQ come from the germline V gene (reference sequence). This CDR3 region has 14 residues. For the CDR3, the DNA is TGTGCCAGCAGCCACCGGGACAGGGGCTACGAGCAGTACTTC. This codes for CASSHRDRGYEQYF.

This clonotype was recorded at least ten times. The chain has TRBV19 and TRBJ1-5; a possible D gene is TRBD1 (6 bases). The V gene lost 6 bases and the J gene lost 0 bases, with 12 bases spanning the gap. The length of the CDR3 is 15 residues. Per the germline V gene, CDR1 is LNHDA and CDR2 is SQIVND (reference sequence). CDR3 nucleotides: TGTGCCAGTAGGACGACAGGTTATAGCAATCAGCCCCAGCATTTT. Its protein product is CASRTTGYSNQPQHF.

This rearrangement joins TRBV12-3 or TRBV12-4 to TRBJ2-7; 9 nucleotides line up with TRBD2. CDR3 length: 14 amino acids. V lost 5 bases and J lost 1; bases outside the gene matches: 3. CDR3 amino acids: CASSNSGRSYEQYF. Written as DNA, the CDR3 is TGTGCCAGCAGTAATAGCGGGAGATCCTACGAGCAGTACTTC.

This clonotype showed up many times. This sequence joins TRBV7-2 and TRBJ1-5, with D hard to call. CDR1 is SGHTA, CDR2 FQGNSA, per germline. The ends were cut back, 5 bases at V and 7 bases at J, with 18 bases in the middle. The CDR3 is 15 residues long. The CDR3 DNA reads TGTGCCAGCAGCCCGTCGGTGGGGAGGCAGCAGCCCCAGCATTTT. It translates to CASSPSVGRQQPQHF. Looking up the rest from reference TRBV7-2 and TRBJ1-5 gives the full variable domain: GAGVSQSPSNKVTEKGKDVELRCDPISGHTALYWYRQSLGQGLEFLIYFQGNSAPDKSGLPSDRFSAERTGGSVSTLTIQRTQQEDSAVYLCASSPSVGRQQPQHFGDGTRLSIL.

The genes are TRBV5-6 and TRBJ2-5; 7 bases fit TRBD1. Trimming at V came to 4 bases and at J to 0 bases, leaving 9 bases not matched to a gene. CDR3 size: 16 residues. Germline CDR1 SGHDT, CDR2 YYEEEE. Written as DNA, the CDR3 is TGTGCCAGCAGCCCAGACAGGGTGGAGTACCAAGAGACCCAGTACTTC. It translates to CASSPDRVEYQETQYF.

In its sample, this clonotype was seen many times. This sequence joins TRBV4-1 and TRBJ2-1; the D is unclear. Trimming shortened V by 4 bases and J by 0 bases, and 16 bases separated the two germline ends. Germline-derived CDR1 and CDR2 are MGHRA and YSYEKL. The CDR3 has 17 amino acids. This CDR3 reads CASSPPPGTHSYNEQFF. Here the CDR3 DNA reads TGCGCCAGCAGCCCCCCTCCCGGAACACACTCCTACAATGAGCAGTTCTTC.

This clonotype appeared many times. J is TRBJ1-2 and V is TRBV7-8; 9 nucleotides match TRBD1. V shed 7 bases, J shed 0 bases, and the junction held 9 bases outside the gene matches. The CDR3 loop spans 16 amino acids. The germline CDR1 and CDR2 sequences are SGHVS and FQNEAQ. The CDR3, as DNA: TGTGCCAGCATCCCTGGACAGGGGTTGTCTAACTATGGCTACACCTTC. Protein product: CASIPGQGLSNYGYTF.

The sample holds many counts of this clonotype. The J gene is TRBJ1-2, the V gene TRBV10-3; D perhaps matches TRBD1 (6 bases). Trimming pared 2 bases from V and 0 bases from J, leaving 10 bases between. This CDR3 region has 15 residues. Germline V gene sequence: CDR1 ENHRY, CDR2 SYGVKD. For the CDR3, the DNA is TGTGCCATCAGTGAGCGGCCAGGGGCTAACTATGGCTACACCTTC. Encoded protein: CAISERPGANYGYTF.

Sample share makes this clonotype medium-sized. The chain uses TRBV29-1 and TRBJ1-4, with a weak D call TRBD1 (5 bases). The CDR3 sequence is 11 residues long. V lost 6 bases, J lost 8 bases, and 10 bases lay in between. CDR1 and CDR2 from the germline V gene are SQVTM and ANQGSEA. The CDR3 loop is CSVGTVEKLFF. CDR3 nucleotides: TGCAGCGTCGGGACGGTCGAAAAACTGTTTTTT. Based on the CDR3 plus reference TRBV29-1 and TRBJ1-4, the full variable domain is SAVISQKPSRDICQRGTSLTIQCQVDSQVTMMFWYRQQPGQSLTLIATANQGSEATYESGFVIDKFPISRPNLTFSTLTVSNMSPEDSSIYLCSVGTVEKLFFGSGTQLSVL.